Listed below are T cell receptor beta chains from one sample, sequenced in a study of beta chain features in type 1 diabetes. Libraries were prepared by immunoSEQ multiplex PCR; TCRdb keeps only in-frame clonotypes and omits some of them. This table has roughly 400,000 clones, approximately 15% appearing once. Sequencing input: naive CD4+ T cells from blood. Source of these receptors: a woman aged 18 to 35 in good health. CDR3s include the opening cysteine and the closing phenylalanine or tryptophan. D genes are given only for firm matches. The listing skips clone size in some rows; elsewhere it reads once, few, many or a size class.

clone_size | d_call | j_call | v_call | cdr3_nt | cdr3_aa
few | TRBD2 | TRBJ2-1 | TRBV29-1 | TGCAGCGTCCCCCGGACTAGCTACAATGAGCAGTTCTTC | CSVPRTSYNEQFF
- | - | TRBJ2-1 | TRBV6-6 | TGTGCCAGCAGTCAGGATAACAGGGACGGTGAGCAGTTCTTC | CASSQDNRDGEQFF
- | TRBD1 | TRBJ1-2 | TRBV25-1 | TGTGCCAGCAGTCCTCGAGGGACAGGGATGGGCTACACCTTC | CASSPRGTGMGYTF
- | - | TRBJ2-7 | TRBV28 | TGTGCCAGCAGTTTGGGGCTAGCGAGAATCTACGAGCAGTACTTC | CASSLGLARIYEQYF
few | TRBD1 | TRBJ2-1 | TRBV7-2 | TGTGCCAGCAGCCCGGGACAGGGGGCAGGTGAGCAGTTCTTC | CASSPGQGAGEQFF
few | TRBD1 | TRBJ2-7 | TRBV28 | TGTGCCAGCAGGGGGACAGGGGGAAGGAACGAGCAGTACTTC | CASRGTGGRNEQYF
- | - | TRBJ1-1 | TRBV29-1 | TGCAGCGTTGATAGGCAGGGAAACACTGAAGCTTTCTTT | CSVDRQGNTEAFF
- | TRBD1 | TRBJ1-3 | TRBV7-2 | TGTGCCAGCAGGATGCCGTCCGGACAGGGGGCAATCGCTGGAAACACCATATATTTT | CASRMPSGQGAIAGNTIYF
- | TRBD1 | TRBJ2-7 | TRBV4-1 | TGCGCCAGCAGCCACCCCGGGACAGGGGGTAACGAGCAGTACTTC | CASSHPGTGGNEQYF
- | - | TRBJ1-1 | TRBV28 | TGTGCCAGCAGTTTACCCACCTCCGGAGCTTTCTTT | CASSLPTSGAFF
few | TRBD2 | TRBJ2-5 | TRBV28 | TGTGCCAGCAGGGGACTAGCAGTTGGAGAGACCCAGTACTTC | CASRGLAVGETQYF
- | TRBD1 | TRBJ2-6 | TRBV5-6 | TGTGCCAGCAAGGGGGACAGGAGCTCTGGGGCCAACGTCCTGACTTTC | CASKGDRSSGANVLTF
few | - | TRBJ1-2 | TRBV27 | TGTGCCAGCAGTAAAGACTACCCCAGGGGAAGCTACACCTTC | CASSKDYPRGSYTF
few | - | TRBJ2-5 | TRBV6-1 | TGTGCCAGCCTCCGATGGGGCAGGGTTCAAGAGACCCAGTACTTC | CASLRWGRVQETQYF
- | - | TRBJ2-2 | TRBV9 | TGTGCCAGCAGCGTAGTTAAGCAAGGGGAGCTGTTTTTT | CASSVVKQGELFF
- | - | TRBJ1-1 | TRBV7-2 | TGTGCCAGCAGCTTAGCGGCAGGGTTGAACACTGAAGCTTTCTTT | CASSLAAGLNTEAFF
once | - | TRBJ2-1 | TRBV5-1 | TGCGCCAGCAGCTTGGATCCTAGCCCCCCGGGTGAGCAGTTCTTC | CASSLDPSPPGEQFF
few | TRBD2 | TRBJ2-7 | TRBV15 | TGTGCCACCAGCAATAGCGGGAGGGCCTGGGAGCAGTACTTC | CATSNSGRAWEQYF
- | TRBD2 | TRBJ2-7 | TRBV19 | TGTGCCAGTAACCCCGGGAGGCTACCTTGGGAGCAGTACTTC | CASNPGRLPWEQYF
few | TRBD1 | TRBJ2-5 | TRBV29-1 | TGCAGCGTTGCCCGGGACAGTCAAGAGACCCAGTACTTC | CSVARDSQETQYF
- | - | TRBJ1-1 | TRBV15 | TGTGCCACCAGCAGAGTTCCGGGGTCGGACACTGAAGCTTTCTTT | CATSRVPGSDTEAFF
few | TRBD2 | TRBJ2-2 | TRBV28 | TGTGCCAGCAGTTTATTGGGGACTAGCGACACCGGGGAGCTGTTTTTT | CASSLLGTSDTGELFF
- | - | TRBJ1-1 | TRBV5-6 | TGTGCCAGCAGCTTGGAAAGGACTTCCTATAACACTGAAGCTTTCTTT | CASSLERTSYNTEAFF
few | TRBD1 | TRBJ1-2 | TRBV4-3 | TGCGCCAGCAGCCTCTTCAACAGGGGACGCAACTATGGCTACACCTTC | CASSLFNRGRNYGYTF
- | TRBD1 | TRBJ2-5 | TRBV6-5 | TGTGCCAGCAGAACCGACAGGGGTTCGTTAGAGACCCAGTACTTC | CASRTDRGSLETQYF
- | TRBD1 | TRBJ2-7 | TRBV29-1 | TGCAGCGGCGGGACAGGGTACGAGCAGTACTTC | CSGGTGYEQYF
few | TRBD2 | TRBJ2-1 | TRBV7-2 | TGTGCCAGCAGCTTACGGCGCCTAGCGGGAGTATCCCGACCCAATGAGCAGTTCTTC | CASSLRRLAGVSRPNEQFF
- | TRBD1 | TRBJ1-2 | TRBV29-1 | TGCAGCGTACAGAAGACCGGGACAGGGGGGCATGGCTACACCTTC | CSVQKTGTGGHGYTF
- | - | TRBJ1-1 | TRBV7-9 | TGTGCCAGCAGCTTAGCGGGCAGGACTGAAGCTTTCTTT | CASSLAGRTEAFF
- | - | TRBJ2-3 | TRBV23-1 | TGCGCCAGCAGTCAATCGAACAGGGGGGGAGATACGCAGTATTTT | CASSQSNRGGDTQYF
few | TRBD2 | TRBJ2-7 | TRBV10-3 | TGTGCCATCAGCCATTCTAGCGGGAACGACGAGCAGTACTTC | CAISHSSGNDEQYF
- | TRBD2 | TRBJ2-1 | TRBV5-1 | TGCGCCAGCACCCGACTAGCCCTCAATGAGCAGTTCTTC | CASTRLALNEQFF
- | TRBD1 | TRBJ1-2 | TRBV5-4 | TGTGCCAGCAGCCCGGGACAGAACTATGGCTACACCTTC | CASSPGQNYGYTF
few | TRBD2 | TRBJ2-1 | TRBV4-3 | TGCGCCAGCAGCCCACTAGCGGGAGAGGCCTCAACTCCTTACAATGAGCAGTTCTTC | CASSPLAGEASTPYNEQFF
- | TRBD2 | TRBJ2-1 | TRBV27 | TGTGCCAGCAGTGGCCCCCGACTAGCGGGAGTTTATGAGCAGTTCTTC | CASSGPRLAGVYEQFF
few | TRBD1 | TRBJ2-7 | TRBV7-9 | TGTGCCAGCAGCTCAGGGGGACAGGGGACCGGCGAGCAGTACTTC | CASSSGGQGTGEQYF
- | TRBD1 | TRBJ1-5 | TRBV5-8 | TGTGCCAGCAGCACTGGACAGGGGGATCAGCCCCAGCATTTT | CASSTGQGDQPQHF
few | TRBD1 | TRBJ2-7 | TRBV10-3 | TGTGCCATCGAAAACGACAGGGGGGCCTACGAGCAGTACTTC | CAIENDRGAYEQYF
- | - | TRBJ2-1 | TRBV5-4 | TGTGCCAGCACCATGGGGGGATCGGGCAATGAGCAGTTCTTC | CASTMGGSGNEQFF
- | - | TRBJ1-1 | TRBV7-8 | TGTGCCAGCAATTGGGCGGGGGGCCTTTCTGAAGCTTTCTTT | CASNWAGGLSEAFF
- | TRBD2 | TRBJ2-1 | TRBV7-2 | TGTGCCAGCAGCTTAAGTCTAGCGGGAGATGAGCAGTTCTTC | CASSLSLAGDEQFF
few | - | TRBJ2-4 | TRBV30 | TGTGCCTGGAGACCCCAGGGTTTAGCCAAAAACATTCAGTACTTC | CAWRPQGLAKNIQYF
- | - | TRBJ2-5 | TRBV14 | TGTGCCAGCAGCCAAGATTGGGCCTTGGAGGACCAAGAGACCCAGTACTTC | CASSQDWALEDQETQYF
- | TRBD1 | TRBJ2-5 | TRBV5-1 | TGCGCCAGCAGCTTGAGGACAGGGTTTGACCAAGAGACCCAGTACTTC | CASSLRTGFDQETQYF
few | TRBD2 | TRBJ2-1 | TRBV7-3 | TGTGCCAGCAGCCAGGCTAGCGGGGGTCCCTACAATGAGCAGTTCTTC | CASSQASGGPYNEQFF
few | TRBD1 | TRBJ2-7 | TRBV7-2 | TGTGCCAGCAGCTCTCCGGGACAGGGCTATAGTGAGCAGTACTTC | CASSSPGQGYSEQYF